The clone carrying this T cell receptor beta chain has at least ten counts. Antigen unknown. These data are taken from a study of identical twins. V lost 6 bases and J lost 3; bases outside the gene matches: 7. The CDR3 is 15 residues long. Germline values: CDR1 KGHDR, CDR2 SFDVKD. Study-level findings and limits: Because invariant MAIT and iNKT cells could be present, zero-insertion analyses could be partly confounded.

The authors used template switching to add a universal primer site and gave cDNA unique molecular identifiers. TCRdb processed the 5' RACE reads anew with MiXCR; each CDR3 protein has one entry. The data show a few hundred thousand distinct CDR3 sequences, 9.6% seen once. These data also formed part of another study, on yellow fever vaccine responses in identical twins.

Input material: PBMCs. This sequence was found in a woman aged 18-29 years in good health. The chain has TRBV24-1 and TRBJ2-3, with 8 bases lining up with TRBD2. CDR3 bases: TGTGCCACCAGTCTACGGGGGGGCAGTACAGATACGCAGTATTTT. Translation: CATSLRGGSTDTQYF.